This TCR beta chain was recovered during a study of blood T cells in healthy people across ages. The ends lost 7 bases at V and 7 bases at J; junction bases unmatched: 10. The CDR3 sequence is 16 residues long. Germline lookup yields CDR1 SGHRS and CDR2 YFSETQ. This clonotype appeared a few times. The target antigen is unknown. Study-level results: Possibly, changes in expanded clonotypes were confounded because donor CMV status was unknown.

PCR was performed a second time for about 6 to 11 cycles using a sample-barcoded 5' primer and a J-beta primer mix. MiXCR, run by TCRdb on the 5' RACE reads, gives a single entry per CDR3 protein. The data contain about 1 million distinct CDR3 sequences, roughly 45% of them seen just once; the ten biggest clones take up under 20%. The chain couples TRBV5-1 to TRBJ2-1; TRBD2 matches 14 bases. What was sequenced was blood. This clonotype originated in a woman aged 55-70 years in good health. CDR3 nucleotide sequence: TGCGCCAGCTCCGGAGAGGGACTAGCGGGGGATAATGAGCAGTTCTTC. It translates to CASSGEGLAGDNEQFF.